This is a list of T cell receptor beta chains from one sample in a study of neurological immune-mediated disorders. TCRdb processed the 5' RACE reads anew with MiXCR; each CDR3 protein has one entry. In the table there are about 70,000 distinct CDR3 sequences, 3% to 4% of which are singletons. The sequencing input was PBMCs. The receptor source for this set is a woman in her fifties or sixties with multiple sclerosis. Both conserved end residues are part of each CDR3. A D gene is named only where the DNA matches it firmly. Size is omitted from some rows. Given values are once, few, many or a class for expanded clones.

clone size,V gene,J gene,D gene,CDR3 protein,CDR3 DNA
many,TRBV28,TRBJ1-6,TRBD1,CASSTLTGADHF,TGTGCCAGCAGTACGCTGACAGGGGCCGATCACTTT
many,TRBV5-1,TRBJ2-1,TRBD2,CASSERGGSYNEQFF,TGCGCCAGCAGTGAGCGGGGGGGCTCCTACAATGAGCAGTTCTTC
many,TRBV5-5,TRBJ2-3,-,CASSSLTTGGLGYF,TGTGCCAGCAGCTCCCTCACCACTGGTGGTTTGGGGTATTTT
many,TRBV28,TRBJ2-5,-,CASSRGETQYF,TGTGCCAGCAGTCGGGGTGAGACCCAGTACTTC
many,TRBV27,TRBJ2-3,-,CASSFTPTRTQYF,TGTGCCAGCAGTTTCACCCCCACACGTACGCAGTATTTT
many,TRBV7-2,TRBJ2-5,-,CASSTRWGETQYF,TGTGCCAGCAGCACCCGTTGGGGGGAGACCCAGTACTTC
many,TRBV28,TRBJ2-3,-,CASSVPGPPEITDTQYF,TGTGCCAGCAGTGTCCCGGGACCGCCTGAAATAACAGATACGCAGTATTTT
many,TRBV5-1,TRBJ2-5,-,CASSYAGPQYF,TGCGCCAGCAGCTATGCGGGGCCCCAGTACTTC
many,TRBV5-6,TRBJ1-6,-,CASSLSRLNRINNSPLHF,TGTGCCAGCAGCTTATCCAGGCTAAATAGGATAAATAATTCACCCCTCCACTTT
many,TRBV7-9,TRBJ2-5,-,CASSLAGGPETQYF,TGTGCCAGCAGCTTAGCGGGGGGGCCAGAGACCCAGTACTTC
many,TRBV24-1,TRBJ1-2,-,CATSAPGVRSSYTF,TGTGCCACCAGTGCCCCCGGGGTCCGGTCGAGCTACACCTTC
many,TRBV2,TRBJ1-5,-,CASSESRAQPQHF,TGTGCCAGCAGTGAAAGCCGGGCTCAGCCCCAGCATTTT
few,TRBV5-1,TRBJ2-3,TRBD2,CASSYGLAASTDTQYF,TGCGCCAGCAGCTACGGACTAGCGGCTAGCACAGATACGCAGTATTTT
many,TRBV5-1,TRBJ2-2,TRBD2,CASSLGTSGRLTGELFF,TGCGCCAGCAGCCTCGGGACTAGCGGGAGGTTAACCGGGGAGCTGTTTTTT
-,TRBV5-1,TRBJ2-3,-,CASMTGFAPGDTQYF,TGCGCCAGCATGACGGGGTTTGCCCCCGGAGATACGCAGTATTTT
many,TRBV20-1,TRBJ2-2,TRBD2,CSARALSGSNGELFF,TGCAGTGCTAGAGCTCTGAGCGGGAGTAACGGGGAGCTGTTTTTT
-,TRBV7-2,TRBJ2-2,TRBD2,CASSLVRETGELFF,TGTGCCAGCAGCTTAGTGCGGGAGACCGGGGAGCTGTTTTTT
many,TRBV7-2,TRBJ2-2,-,CASSLIGGGELFF,TGTGCCAGCAGCTTAATTGGCGGCGGGGAGCTGTTTTTT
many,TRBV20-1,TRBJ2-1,-,CSADWLHNEQFF,TGCAGTGCTGACTGGCTTCACAATGAGCAGTTCTTC
-,TRBV9,TRBJ2-3,-,CASSPSANTDTQYF,TGTGCCAGCAGCCCCTCGGCGAACACAGATACGCAGTATTTT
many,TRBV20-1,TRBJ1-6,-,CSARVDSRSSPLHF,TGCAGTGCTAGAGTCGACAGCCGATCTTCACCCCTCCACTTT
many,TRBV3-1,TRBJ1-1,-,CASSQDYTEAFF,TGTGCCAGCAGCCAAGATTACACTGAAGCTTTCTTT
many,TRBV5-1,TRBJ2-7,-,CASSSIGYEQYF,TGCGCCAGCAGTAGTATCGGCTACGAGCAGTACTTC
many,TRBV20-1,TRBJ2-3,-,CSAKAFDRPTDTQYF,TGCAGTGCCAAAGCCTTTGACCGGCCGACAGATACGCAGTATTTT
many,TRBV7-2,TRBJ2-3,TRBD2,CASTSGLRTDTQYF,TGTGCCAGCACCTCGGGACTACGCACAGATACGCAGTATTTT
many,TRBV5-1,TRBJ2-1,TRBD1,CASSLEAGGYSYNEQFF,TGCGCCAGCAGCTTGGAGGCAGGGGGATACTCCTACAATGAGCAGTTCTTC
many,TRBV12-5,TRBJ2-7,-,CASGFRGHYEQYF,TGTGCTAGTGGTTTCCGCGGACACTACGAGCAGTACTTC
many,TRBV24-1,TRBJ2-3,TRBD2,CATSGGLAGGGDTQYF,TGTGCCACCAGTGGAGGACTAGCGGGAGGGGGAGATACGCAGTATTTT
many,TRBV29-1,TRBJ2-1,-,CSVEDRSRIGQFF,TGCAGCGTTGAAGATCGGTCACGAATCGGGCAGTTCTTC
many,TRBV5-1,TRBJ2-1,-,CASTLRLGRNEQFF,TGCGCCAGCACCCTCAGACTAGGCCGAAATGAGCAGTTCTTC
many,TRBV20-1,TRBJ1-5,-,CSARGWDPLESQHF,TGCAGTGCTAGAGGCTGGGACCCGCTGGAGTCCCAGCATTTT
many,TRBV12-3/TRBV12-4,TRBJ2-3,-,CASSPSLLTQYF,TGTGCCAGCAGTCCCTCCTTGCTTACGCAGTATTTT
many,TRBV29-1,TRBJ2-1,-,CSVESSDEQFF,TGCAGCGTTGAAAGTAGCGATGAGCAGTTCTTC
many,TRBV24-1,TRBJ1-6,-,CATSEDGYNSPLHF,TGTGCCACCAGTGAGGACGGCTATAATTCACCCCTCCACTTT
many,TRBV19,TRBJ1-1,-,CASKYRENTEAFF,TGTGCCAGTAAGTATCGAGAGAACACTGAAGCTTTCTTT
many,TRBV7-8,TRBJ2-7,-,CASSLAQGTGEQYF,TGTGCCAGCAGCTTAGCGCAGGGAACGGGCGAGCAGTACTTC
many,TRBV6-2/TRBV6-3,TRBJ1-2,-,CASYFPGKGYTF,TGTGCCAGCTATTTCCCCGGCAAGGGCTACACCTTC
many,TRBV6-1,TRBJ1-3,-,CATKGIYSGNTIYF,TGTGCCACCAAGGGGATTTACTCTGGAAACACCATATATTTT
many,TRBV19,TRBJ1-6,-,CASSIDGASNSPLHF,TGTGCCAGTAGTATAGATGGAGCAAGCAACTCACCCCTCCACTTT
many,TRBV5-1,TRBJ1-6,TRBD1,CASSPTGRSASEPLHF,TGCGCCAGCAGCCCGACAGGGAGAAGTGCCTCAGAGCCCCTCCACTTT
many,TRBV6-6,TRBJ1-5,-,CASSHTWNQPQHF,TGTGCCAGCAGTCACACCTGGAATCAGCCCCAGCATTTT
many,TRBV20-1,TRBJ1-2,TRBD1,CSARGAGGLGYGYTF,TGCAGTGCTAGAGGGGCAGGGGGTTTGGGCTATGGCTACACCTTC
many,TRBV5-1,TRBJ2-3,-,CASRYGGGGTDTQYF,TGCGCCAGCAGGTACGGGGGTGGAGGCACAGATACGCAGTATTTT
many,TRBV11-3,TRBJ2-7,-,CASSLGGANYEQYF,TGTGCCAGCAGCTTAGGGGGGGCTAATTACGAGCAGTACTTC
many,TRBV7-6,TRBJ2-3,-,CASSLAPADTQYF,TGTGCCAGCAGCTTAGCGCCCGCCGATACGCAGTATTTT
many,TRBV4-2,TRBJ2-5,-,CASSREDRGETQYF,TGTGCCAGCTCCAGGGAGGATAGGGGAGAGACCCAGTACTTC
many,TRBV6-5,TRBJ2-7,-,CASSYGGRVYEQYF,TGTGCCAGCAGTTACGGGGGACGAGTCTACGAGCAGTACTTC
many,TRBV6-5,TRBJ1-5,-,CASSSERVGGNSNQPQHF,TGTGCCAGCAGTTCAGAGAGAGTGGGGGGGAATAGCAATCAGCCCCAGCATTTT
many,TRBV28,TRBJ2-4,-,CASSFQLFLKNIQYF,TGTGCCAGCAGTTTTCAGCTATTCCTTAAAAACATTCAGTACTTC
many,TRBV20-1,TRBJ1-2,-,CSAPGDTYGYTF,TGCAGTGCTCCGGGGGATACCTATGGCTACACCTTC
many,TRBV19,TRBJ1-1,-,CASSIDRNTEAFF,TGTGCCAGTAGTATCGACAGGAACACTGAAGCTTTCTTT
many,TRBV20-1,TRBJ1-2,TRBD1,CSAKGGNYGYTF,TGCAGTGCTAAAGGGGGCAACTATGGCTACACCTTC
many,TRBV25-1,TRBJ2-5,-,CASGVGPGATQYF,TGTGCCAGCGGGGTCGGTCCCGGGGCGACCCAGTACTTC